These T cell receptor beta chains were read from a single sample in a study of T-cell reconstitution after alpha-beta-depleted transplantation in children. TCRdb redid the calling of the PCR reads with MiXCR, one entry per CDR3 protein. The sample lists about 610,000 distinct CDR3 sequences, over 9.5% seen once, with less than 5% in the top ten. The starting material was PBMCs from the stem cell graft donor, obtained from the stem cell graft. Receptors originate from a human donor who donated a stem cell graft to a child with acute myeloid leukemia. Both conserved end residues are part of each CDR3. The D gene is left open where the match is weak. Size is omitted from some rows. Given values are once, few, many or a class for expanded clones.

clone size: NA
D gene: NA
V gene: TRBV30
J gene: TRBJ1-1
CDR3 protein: CAWSYGPEAFF
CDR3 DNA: TGTGCCTGGAGTTACGGGCCCGAAGCTTTCTTT

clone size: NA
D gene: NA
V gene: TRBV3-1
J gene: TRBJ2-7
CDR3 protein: CASSQVVGHEQYF
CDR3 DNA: TGTGCCAGCAGCCAAGTTGTGGGGCACGAGCAGTACTTC

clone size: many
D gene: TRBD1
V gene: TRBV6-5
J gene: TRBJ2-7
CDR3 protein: CASSFRGRDEQYF
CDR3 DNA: TGTGCCAGCAGTTTCAGGGGGCGTGACGAGCAGTACTTC

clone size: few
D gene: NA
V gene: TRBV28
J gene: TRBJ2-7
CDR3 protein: CASSLGPPGQYF
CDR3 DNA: TGTGCCAGCAGTTTAGGCCCCCCGGGGCAGTACTTC

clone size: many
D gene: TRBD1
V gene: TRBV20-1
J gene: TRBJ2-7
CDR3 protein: CSASRGQGEQYF
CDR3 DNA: TGCAGTGCTTCTCGGGGACAGGGAGAGCAGTACTTC

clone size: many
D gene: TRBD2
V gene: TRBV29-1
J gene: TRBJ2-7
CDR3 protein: CSVERLAAYEQYF
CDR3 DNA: TGCAGCGTTGAGAGACTAGCGGCCTACGAGCAGTACTTC

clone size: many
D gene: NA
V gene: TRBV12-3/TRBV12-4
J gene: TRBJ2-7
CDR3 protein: CASRAGTEFYEQYF
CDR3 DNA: TGTGCCAGCAGAGCCGGGACGGAGTTCTACGAGCAGTACTTC

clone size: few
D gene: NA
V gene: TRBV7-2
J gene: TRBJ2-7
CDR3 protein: CASSLGRGLSSYEQYF
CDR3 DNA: TGTGCCAGCAGCTTAGGTCGTGGACTATCTTCCTACGAGCAGTACTTC

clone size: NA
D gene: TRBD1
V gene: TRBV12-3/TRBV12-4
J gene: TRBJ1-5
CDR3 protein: CASSLLGDRAGNQPQHF
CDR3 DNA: TGTGCCAGCAGTTTATTAGGGGACAGGGCCGGCAATCAGCCCCAGCATTTT

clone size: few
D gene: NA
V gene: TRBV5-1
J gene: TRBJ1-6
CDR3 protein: CASSLAGYSPLHF
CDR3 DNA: TGCGCCAGCAGCTTGGCAGGGTACTCACCCCTCCACTTT

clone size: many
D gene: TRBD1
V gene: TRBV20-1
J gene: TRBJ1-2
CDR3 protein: CSAGGTANYGYTF
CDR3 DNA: TGCAGTGCTGGGGGGACAGCTAACTATGGCTACACCTTC

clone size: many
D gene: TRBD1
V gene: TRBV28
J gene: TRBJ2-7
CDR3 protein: CASSPGQVGWEQYF
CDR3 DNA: TGTGCCAGCAGCCCTGGACAGGTAGGGTGGGAGCAGTACTTC

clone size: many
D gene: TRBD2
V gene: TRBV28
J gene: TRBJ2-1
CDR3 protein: CASTLVAGWYNEQFF
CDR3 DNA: TGTGCCAGCACCCTTGTAGCGGGATGGTACAATGAGCAGTTCTTC

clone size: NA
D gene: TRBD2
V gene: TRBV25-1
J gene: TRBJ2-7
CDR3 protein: CASSEAGGGRYEQYF
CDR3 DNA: TGTGCCAGCAGTGAGGCTGGCGGGGGGAGGTACGAGCAGTACTTC

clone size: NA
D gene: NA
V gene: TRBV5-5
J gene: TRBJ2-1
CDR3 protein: CASSAGEPVYHEQFF
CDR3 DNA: TGTGCCAGCAGCGCCGGAGAACCCGTTTACCATGAGCAGTTCTTC

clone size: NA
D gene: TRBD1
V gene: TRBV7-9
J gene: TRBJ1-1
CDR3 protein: CASSFPGGVTEAFF
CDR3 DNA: TGTGCCAGCAGCTTCCCAGGGGGGGTCACTGAAGCTTTCTTT

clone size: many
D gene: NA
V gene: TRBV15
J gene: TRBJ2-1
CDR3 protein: CATSRTTGYNEQFF
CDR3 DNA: TGTGCCACCAGCAGGACTACAGGCTACAATGAGCAGTTCTTC

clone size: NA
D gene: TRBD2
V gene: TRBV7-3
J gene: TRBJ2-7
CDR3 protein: CASSRVARVAGVEQYF
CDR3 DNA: TGTGCCAGCAGCCGCGTCGCCCGGGTAGCGGGGGTTGAGCAGTACTTC

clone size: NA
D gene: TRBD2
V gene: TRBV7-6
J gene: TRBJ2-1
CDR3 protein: CASSSYSGRASNEQFF
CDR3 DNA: TGTGCCAGCAGCTCTTATAGCGGGAGGGCCTCCAATGAGCAGTTCTTC

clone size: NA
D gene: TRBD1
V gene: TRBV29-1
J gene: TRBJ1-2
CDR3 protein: CSVRTGRYYGYTF
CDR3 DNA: TGCAGCGTTCGGACAGGGAGATACTATGGCTACACCTTC

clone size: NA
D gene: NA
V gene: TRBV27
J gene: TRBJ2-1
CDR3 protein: CASTSAYSYNEQFF
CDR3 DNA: TGTGCCAGCACTAGCGCCTACTCCTACAATGAGCAGTTCTTC

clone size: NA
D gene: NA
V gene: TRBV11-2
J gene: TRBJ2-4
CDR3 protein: CASWEQLRWNIQYF
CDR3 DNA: TGTGCCAGCTGGGAGCAGCTAAGGTGGAACATTCAGTACTTC

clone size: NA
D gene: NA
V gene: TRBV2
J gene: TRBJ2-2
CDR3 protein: CASSPITGQSTGELFF
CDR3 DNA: TGTGCCAGCAGTCCGATTACAGGGCAGAGCACCGGGGAGCTGTTTTTT

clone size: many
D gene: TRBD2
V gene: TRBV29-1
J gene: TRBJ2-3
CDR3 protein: CSVDEGGRADIDTQYF
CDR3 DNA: TGCAGCGTTGATGAAGGCGGGAGGGCCGATATAGATACGCAGTATTTT

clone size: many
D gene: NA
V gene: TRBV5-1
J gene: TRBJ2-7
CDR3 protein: CASSLSGTTDSGQYF
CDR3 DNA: TGCGCCAGCAGCTTAAGTGGAACGACAGACTCGGGGCAGTACTTC

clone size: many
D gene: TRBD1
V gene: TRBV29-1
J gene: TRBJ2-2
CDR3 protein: CSVVGSAGGTGELFF
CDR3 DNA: TGCAGCGTTGTAGGTTCTGCAGGGGGTACCGGGGAGCTGTTTTTT

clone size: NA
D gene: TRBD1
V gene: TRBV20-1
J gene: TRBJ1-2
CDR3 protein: CSARGQGDGYTF
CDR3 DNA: TGCAGTGCCCGCGGACAGGGGGATGGCTACACCTTC

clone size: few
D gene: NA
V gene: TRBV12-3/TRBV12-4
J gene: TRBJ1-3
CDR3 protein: CASSLSLGRNTIYF
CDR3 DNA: TGTGCCAGCAGTTTATCGCTGGGACGGAACACCATATATTTT

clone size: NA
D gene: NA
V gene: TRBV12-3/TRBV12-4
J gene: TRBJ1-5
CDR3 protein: CASRPRGFNQPQHF
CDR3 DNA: TGTGCCAGCAGGCCTCGGGGTTTCAATCAGCCCCAGCATTTT

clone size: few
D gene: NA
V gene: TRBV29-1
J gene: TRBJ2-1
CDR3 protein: CSVEGTLPGNEQFF
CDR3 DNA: TGCAGCGTTGAAGGGACACTCCCTGGGAATGAGCAGTTCTTC

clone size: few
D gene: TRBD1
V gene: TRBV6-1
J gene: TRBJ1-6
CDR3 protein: CASSGAPTGGSPYNSPLHF
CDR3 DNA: TGTGCCAGCAGTGGAGCCCCGACAGGGGGCAGCCCCTATAATTCACCCCTCCACTTT

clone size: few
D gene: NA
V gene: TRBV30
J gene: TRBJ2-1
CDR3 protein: CAWSVGGTYNEQFF
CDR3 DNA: TGTGCCTGGAGTGTGGGGGGAACGTACAATGAGCAGTTCTTC

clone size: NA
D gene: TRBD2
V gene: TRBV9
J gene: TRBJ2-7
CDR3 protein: CASSVAGAGEQYF
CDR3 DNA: TGTGCCAGCAGCGTAGCGGGAGCGGGAGAGCAGTACTTC

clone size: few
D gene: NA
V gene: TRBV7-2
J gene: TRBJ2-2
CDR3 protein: CASSPQQVGVTGELFF
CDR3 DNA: TGTGCCAGCAGCCCGCAACAAGTCGGAGTAACCGGGGAGCTGTTTTTT

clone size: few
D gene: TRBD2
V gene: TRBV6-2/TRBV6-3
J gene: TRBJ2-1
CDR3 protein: CASSYWRREVHEQFF
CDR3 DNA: TGTGCCAGCAGTTACTGGAGGCGGGAGGTCCATGAGCAGTTCTTC

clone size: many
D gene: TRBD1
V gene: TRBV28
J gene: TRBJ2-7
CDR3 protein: CASRKPGTGGPHEQYF
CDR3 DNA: TGTGCCAGCAGAAAGCCCGGGACAGGGGGTCCCCACGAGCAGTACTTC

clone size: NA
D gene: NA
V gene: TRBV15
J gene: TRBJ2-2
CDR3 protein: CATSRVSSVAGELFF
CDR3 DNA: TGTGCCACCAGCAGAGTTTCTAGCGTCGCCGGGGAGCTGTTTTTT

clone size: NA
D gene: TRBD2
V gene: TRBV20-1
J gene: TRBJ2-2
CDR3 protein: CSARSAGGLTGELFF
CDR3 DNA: TGCAGTGCTAGATCGGCGGGAGGGCTCACCGGGGAGCTGTTTTTT

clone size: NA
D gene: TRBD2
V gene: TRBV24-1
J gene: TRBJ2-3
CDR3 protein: CATSDSREAADTQYF
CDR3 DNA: TGTGCCACCAGTGATTCACGGGAGGCGGCAGATACGCAGTATTTT

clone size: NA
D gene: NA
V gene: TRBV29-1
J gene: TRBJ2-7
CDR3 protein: CSVEGGRGPYEQYF
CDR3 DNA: TGCAGCGTTGAAGGGGGGCGCGGCCCCTACGAGCAGTACTTC

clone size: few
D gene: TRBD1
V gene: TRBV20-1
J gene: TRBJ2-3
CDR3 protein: CSAPGTGTTASTDTQYF
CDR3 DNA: TGCAGTGCGCCCGGGACAGGGACGACCGCTAGCACAGATACGCAGTATTTT

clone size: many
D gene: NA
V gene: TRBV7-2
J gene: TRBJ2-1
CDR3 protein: CASSLGAGRLYNEQFF
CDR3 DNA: TGTGCCAGCAGCTTAGGGGCCGGGCGGCTCTACAATGAGCAGTTCTTC

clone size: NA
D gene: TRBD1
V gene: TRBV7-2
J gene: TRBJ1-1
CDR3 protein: CASSLGGTGMGAFF
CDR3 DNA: TGTGCCAGCAGCTTAGGCGGGACAGGGATGGGAGCTTTCTTT

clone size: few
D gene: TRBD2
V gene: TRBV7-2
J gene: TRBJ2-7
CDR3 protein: CASSLEGTIMYEQYF
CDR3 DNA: TGTGCCAGCAGCTTAGAGGGGACTATTATGTACGAGCAGTACTTC

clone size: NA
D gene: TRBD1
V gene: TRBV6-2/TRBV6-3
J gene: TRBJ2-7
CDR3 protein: CASGDRVPRGQYF
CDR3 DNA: TGTGCCAGCGGTGACAGGGTGCCTCGGGGGCAGTACTTC

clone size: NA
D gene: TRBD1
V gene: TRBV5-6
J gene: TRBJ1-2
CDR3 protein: CASSQGQDPYGYTF
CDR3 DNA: TGTGCCAGCAGCCAAGGACAGGATCCCTATGGCTACACCTTC

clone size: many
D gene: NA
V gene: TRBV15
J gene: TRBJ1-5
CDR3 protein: CATSRADVLIKPQHF
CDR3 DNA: TGTGCCACCAGCAGAGCCGACGTGCTTATAAAGCCCCAGCATTTT

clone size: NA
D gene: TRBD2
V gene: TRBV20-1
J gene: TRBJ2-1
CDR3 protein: CSARLLAGPYNEQFF
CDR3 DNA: TGCAGTGCTCGACTACTAGCGGGCCCCTACAATGAGCAGTTCTTC

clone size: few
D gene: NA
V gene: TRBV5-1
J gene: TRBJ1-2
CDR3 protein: CASSLGSQEVNYGYTF
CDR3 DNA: TGCGCCAGCAGCTTGGGCAGTCAGGAAGTTAACTATGGCTACACCTTC

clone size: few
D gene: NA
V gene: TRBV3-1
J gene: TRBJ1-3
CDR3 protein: CASTSTRQRNTIYF
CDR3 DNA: TGTGCCAGCACCAGCACCAGACAGCGAAACACCATATATTTT